The rows below give T cell receptor beta chains drawn from one sample of a study of blood T cells in healthy people across ages. TCRdb called the 5' RACE reads again in MiXCR, with one record for every CDR3 protein. The sample has around 870,000 distinct CDR3 sequences; around 26% are singletons. The sample was blood. These TCRs come from a woman older than 75 in good health. CDR3s include the opening cysteine and the closing phenylalanine or tryptophan. D genes are given only for firm matches. Clone size is shown for a subset of rows, as once, few, many or a class of expanded clone.

d_call	v_call	j_call	clone_size	cdr3_nt	cdr3_aa
.	TRBV20-1	TRBJ1-2	few	TGCAGTGCTAGAGCCGTGAGGGAGGGATATAACTATGGCTACACCTTC	CSARAVREGYNYGYTF
TRBD1	TRBV6-5	TRBJ2-1	many	TGTGCCAGCAGACGAACGGACAGGTGGATCAATGAGCAGTTCTTC	CASRRTDRWINEQFF
TRBD1	TRBV7-2	TRBJ2-1	many	TGTGCCAGCAGCCCCGACAGGGGGTCTTACAATGAGCAGTTCTTC	CASSPDRGSYNEQFF
.	TRBV9	TRBJ1-6	.	TGTGCCAGCAGCGTAGAACCGGGGGCAGGCAATTCACCCCTCCACTTT	CASSVEPGAGNSPLHF
TRBD1	TRBV4-3	TRBJ2-1	few	TGCGCCAGCAGCCCGTTACCCGTGGGACAGGGATACAATGAGCAGTTCTTC	CASSPLPVGQGYNEQFF
.	TRBV7-2	TRBJ1-2	.	TGTGCCAGCAGCCGGGCGGGTGCGGCTGGCTACACCTTC	CASSRAGAAGYTF
TRBD1	TRBV6-5	TRBJ2-5	many	TGTGCCAGCAGTTACGGGGGACAGGGGCGGAAAGAGACCCAGTACTTC	CASSYGGQGRKETQYF
.	TRBV7-8	TRBJ2-3	.	TGTGCCAGCAGCCCCTGGGAAGGGGATACGCAGTATTTT	CASSPWEGDTQYF
.	TRBV5-1	TRBJ1-1	few	TGCGCCAGCAGGGAAGGGGTGACGACTGAAGCTTTCTTT	CASREGVTTEAFF
TRBD1	TRBV7-2	TRBJ2-3	many	TGTGCCAGCAGCTTCGGACAGGGAGATACGCAGTATTTT	CASSFGQGDTQYF
.	TRBV4-3	TRBJ1-4	many	TGCGCCAGCAGCCAAGCGTTCGGCACTAATGAAAAACTGTTTTTT	CASSQAFGTNEKLFF
TRBD2	TRBV7-9	TRBJ2-2	few	TGTGCCAGCAGCTCCTCCGGAGCGGGAGACACCGGGGAGCTGTTTTTT	CASSSSGAGDTGELFF
.	TRBV4-2	TRBJ1-1	many	TGTGCCAGCAGCCAAGTTCAGACTGAAGCTTTCTTT	CASSQVQTEAFF